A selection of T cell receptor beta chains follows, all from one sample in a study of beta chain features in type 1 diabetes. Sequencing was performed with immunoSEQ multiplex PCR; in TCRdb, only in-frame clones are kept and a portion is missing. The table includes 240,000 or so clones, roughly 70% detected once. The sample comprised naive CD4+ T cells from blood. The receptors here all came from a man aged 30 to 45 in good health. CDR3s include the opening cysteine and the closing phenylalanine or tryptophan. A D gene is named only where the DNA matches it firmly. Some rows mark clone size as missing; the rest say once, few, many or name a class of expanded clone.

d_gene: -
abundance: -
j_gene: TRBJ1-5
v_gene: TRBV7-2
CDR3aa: CASSIPSFPAHF
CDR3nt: TGTGCCAGCAGCATTCCCAGTTTCCCAGCGCATTTT

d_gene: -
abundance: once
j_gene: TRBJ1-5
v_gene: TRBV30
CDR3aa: CAWSGETDQPQHF
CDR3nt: TGTGCCTGGAGTGGAGAGACGGATCAGCCCCAGCATTTT

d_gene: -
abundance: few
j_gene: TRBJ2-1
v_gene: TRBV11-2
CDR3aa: CASSLAEQFF
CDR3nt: TGTGCCAGCAGCTTAGCTGAGCAGTTCTTC

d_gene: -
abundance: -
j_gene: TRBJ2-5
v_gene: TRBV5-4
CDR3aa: CAITSQETQYF
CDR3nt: TGTGCCATCACAAGCCAAGAGACCCAGTACTTC

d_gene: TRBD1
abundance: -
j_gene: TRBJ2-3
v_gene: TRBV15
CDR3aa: CATSTYSQGSTDTQYF
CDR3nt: TGTGCCACCAGCACATACTCACAGGGGAGCACAGATACGCAGTATTTT

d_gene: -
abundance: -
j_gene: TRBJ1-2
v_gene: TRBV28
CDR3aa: CASLRGDRSEGYTF
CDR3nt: TGTGCCAGCCTTAGGGGGGACCGAAGCGAAGGCTACACCTTC

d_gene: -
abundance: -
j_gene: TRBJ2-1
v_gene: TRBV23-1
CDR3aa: CASSQYFLASYNEQFF
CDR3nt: TGCGCCAGCAGTCAGTACTTCCTAGCCTCCTACAATGAGCAGTTCTTC

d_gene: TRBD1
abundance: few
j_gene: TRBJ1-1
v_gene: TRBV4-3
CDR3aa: CASRSAGGVTEAFF
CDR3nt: TGCGCCAGCAGGTCCGCAGGGGGCGTAACTGAAGCTTTCTTT

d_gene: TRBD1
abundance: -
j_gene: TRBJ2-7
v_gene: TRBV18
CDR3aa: CASSPPGQQVSEQYF
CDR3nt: TGTGCCAGCTCACCACCGGGACAGCAAGTCTCCGAGCAGTACTTC

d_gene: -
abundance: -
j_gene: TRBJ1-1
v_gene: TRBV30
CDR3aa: CAWSRMNTEAFF
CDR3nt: TGTGCCTGGAGCAGGATGAACACTGAAGCTTTCTTT

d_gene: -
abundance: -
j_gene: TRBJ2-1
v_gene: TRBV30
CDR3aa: CAWSVGSNSYNEQFF
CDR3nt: TGTGCCTGGAGTGTTGGATCCAACTCCTACAATGAGCAGTTCTTC

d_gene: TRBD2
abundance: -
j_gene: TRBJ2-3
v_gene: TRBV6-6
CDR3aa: CASRRGGNTDTQYF
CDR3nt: TGTGCCAGCCGCCGCGGGGGAAACACAGATACGCAGTATTTT

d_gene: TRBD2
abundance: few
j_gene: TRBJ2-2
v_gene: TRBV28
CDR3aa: CASSGLAAITGELFF
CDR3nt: TGTGCCAGCAGCGGACTAGCGGCAATCACCGGGGAGCTGTTTTTT

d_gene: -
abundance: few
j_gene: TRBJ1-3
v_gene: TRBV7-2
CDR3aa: CASSSRWGAEGNTIYF
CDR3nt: TGTGCCAGCAGCTCCCGGTGGGGGGCGGAAGGAAACACCATATATTTT

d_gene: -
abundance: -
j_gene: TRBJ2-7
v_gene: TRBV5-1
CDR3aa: CASSLAAGHYYEQYF
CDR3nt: TGCGCCAGCAGCTTGGCGGCAGGCCACTACTACGAGCAGTACTTC

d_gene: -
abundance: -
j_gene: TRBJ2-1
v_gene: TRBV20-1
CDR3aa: CSADIGEQFF
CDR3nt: TGCAGTGCTGATATTGGTGAGCAGTTCTTC

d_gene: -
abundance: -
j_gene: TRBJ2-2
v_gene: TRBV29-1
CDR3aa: CSGEYTGELFF
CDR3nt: TGCAGCGGTGAATACACCGGGGAGCTGTTTTTT

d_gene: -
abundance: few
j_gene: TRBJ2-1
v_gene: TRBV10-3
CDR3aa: CAISPAGYNEQFF
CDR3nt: TGTGCCATCAGTCCGGCGGGGTACAATGAGCAGTTCTTC

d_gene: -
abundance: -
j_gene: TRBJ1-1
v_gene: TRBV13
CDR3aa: CASSFRRNTEAFF
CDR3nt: TGTGCCAGCAGCTTTCGTAGGAACACTGAAGCTTTCTTT

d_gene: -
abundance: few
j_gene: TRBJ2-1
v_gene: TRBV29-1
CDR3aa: CSVQGQHNEQFF
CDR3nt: TGCAGCGTTCAAGGACAGCACAATGAGCAGTTCTTC

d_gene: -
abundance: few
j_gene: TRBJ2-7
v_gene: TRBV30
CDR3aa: CAWSKQGWPYEQYF
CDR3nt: TGTGCCTGGTCTAAACAGGGATGGCCCTACGAGCAGTACTTC

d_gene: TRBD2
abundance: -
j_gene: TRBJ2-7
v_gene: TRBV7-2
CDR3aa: CASTAGSGESYEQYF
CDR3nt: TGTGCCAGCACCGCGGGTAGCGGGGAATCCTACGAGCAGTACTTC

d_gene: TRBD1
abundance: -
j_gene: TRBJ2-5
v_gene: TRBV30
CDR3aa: CAWSGGQGMETQYF
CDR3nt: TGTGCCTGGAGTGGCGGACAGGGGATGGAGACCCAGTACTTC

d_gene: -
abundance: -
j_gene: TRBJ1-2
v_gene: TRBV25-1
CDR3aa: CASSEVGYTF
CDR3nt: TGTGCCAGCAGTGAAGTTGGCTACACCTTC

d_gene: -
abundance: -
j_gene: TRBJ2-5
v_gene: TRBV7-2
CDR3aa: CASSLVGIVETQYF
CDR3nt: TGTGCCAGCAGCTTAGTAGGGATAGTGGAGACCCAGTACTTC

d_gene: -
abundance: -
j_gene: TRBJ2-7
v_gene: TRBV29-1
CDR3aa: CSVEAPKGGGSDEQYF
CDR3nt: TGCAGCGTTGAGGCACCTAAAGGGGGTGGGAGCGACGAGCAGTACTTC

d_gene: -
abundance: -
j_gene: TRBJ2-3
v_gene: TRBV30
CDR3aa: CAWSVPTVSTDTQYF
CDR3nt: TGTGCCTGGAGTGTACCGACAGTCAGCACAGATACGCAGTATTTT

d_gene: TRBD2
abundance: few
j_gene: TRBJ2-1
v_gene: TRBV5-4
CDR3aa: CASSLQLAEYNEQFF
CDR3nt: TGTGCCAGCAGCTTGCAACTAGCGGAGTACAATGAGCAGTTCTTC

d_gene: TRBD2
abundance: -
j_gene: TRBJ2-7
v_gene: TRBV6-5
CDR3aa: CASSYRLAGYEQYF
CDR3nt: TGTGCCAGCAGTTACCGGTTAGCGGGATACGAGCAGTACTTC

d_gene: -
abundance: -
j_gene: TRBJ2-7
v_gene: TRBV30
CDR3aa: CAWRAQGFFAYEQYF
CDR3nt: TGTGCCTGGAGAGCTCAGGGTTTTTTCGCCTACGAGCAGTACTTC

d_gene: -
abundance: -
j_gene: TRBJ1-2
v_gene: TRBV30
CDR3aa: CAYANYGYTF
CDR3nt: TGTGCCTACGCGAACTATGGCTACACCTTC

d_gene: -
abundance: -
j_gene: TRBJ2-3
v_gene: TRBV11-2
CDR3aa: CASRSTDTQYF
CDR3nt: TGTGCCAGCAGAAGCACAGATACGCAGTATTTT

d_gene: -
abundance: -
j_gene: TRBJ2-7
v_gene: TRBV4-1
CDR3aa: CASSQGGTVYEQYF
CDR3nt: TGCGCCAGCAGCCAAGGAGGGACCGTGTACGAGCAGTACTTC

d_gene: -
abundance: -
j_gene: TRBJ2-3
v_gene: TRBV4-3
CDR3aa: CASSQEARLPHSSTDTQYF
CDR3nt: TGCGCCAGCAGCCAAGAGGCTCGTTTACCGCATTCTAGCACAGATACGCAGTATTTT

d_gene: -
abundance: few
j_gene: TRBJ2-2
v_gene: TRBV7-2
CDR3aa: CASSFAPGLGTGELFF
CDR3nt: TGTGCCAGCAGCTTCGCCCCAGGGTTAGGCACCGGGGAGCTGTTTTTT

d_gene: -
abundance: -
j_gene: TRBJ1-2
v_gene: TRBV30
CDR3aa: CAWEGISYGYTF
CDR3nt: TGTGCCTGGGAAGGGATTTCCTATGGCTACACCTTC

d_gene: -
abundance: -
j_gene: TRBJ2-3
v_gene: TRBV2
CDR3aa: CASSETGVGTDTQYF
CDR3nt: TGTGCCAGCAGTGAAACAGGAGTAGGTACAGATACGCAGTATTTT

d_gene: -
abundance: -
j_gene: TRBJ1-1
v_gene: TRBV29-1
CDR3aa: CSVVSIGEDTEAFF
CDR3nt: TGCAGCGTTGTTTCCATTGGGGAGGACACTGAAGCTTTCTTT

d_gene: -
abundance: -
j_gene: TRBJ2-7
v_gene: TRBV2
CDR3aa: CASSVARDYEQYF
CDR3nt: TGTGCCAGCAGTGTGGCCCGAGACTACGAGCAGTACTTC

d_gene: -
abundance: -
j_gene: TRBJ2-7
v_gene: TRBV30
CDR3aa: CAWSPPWGNYEQYF
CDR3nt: TGTGCCTGGAGTCCCCCTTGGGGCAATTACGAGCAGTACTTC

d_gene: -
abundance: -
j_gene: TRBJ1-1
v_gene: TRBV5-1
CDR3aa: CASSLNDLGGTEAFF
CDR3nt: TGCGCCAGCAGCTTGAACGACCTTGGAGGCACTGAAGCTTTCTTT

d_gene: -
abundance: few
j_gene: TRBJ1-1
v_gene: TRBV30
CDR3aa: CAFQGLRNTEAFF
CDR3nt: TGTGCCTTCCAGGGACTTAGGAACACTGAAGCTTTCTTT

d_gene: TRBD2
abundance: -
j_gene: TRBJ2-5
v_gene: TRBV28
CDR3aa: CASSSGKETQYF
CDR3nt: TGTGCCAGCAGTAGCGGGAAAGAGACCCAGTACTTC

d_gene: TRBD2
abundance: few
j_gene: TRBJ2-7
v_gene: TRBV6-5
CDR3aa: CASSYSGTSTYEQYF
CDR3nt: TGTGCCAGCAGTTACTCTGGGACTAGCACCTACGAGCAGTACTTC

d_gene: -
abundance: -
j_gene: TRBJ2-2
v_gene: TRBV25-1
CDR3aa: CASSDLLAGELFF
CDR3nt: TGTGCCAGCAGTGACCTTCTTGCCGGGGAGCTGTTTTTT

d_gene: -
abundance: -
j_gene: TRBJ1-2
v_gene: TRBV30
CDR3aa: CAWSTGASGYTF
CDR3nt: TGTGCCTGGAGTACCGGGGCAAGTGGCTACACCTTC

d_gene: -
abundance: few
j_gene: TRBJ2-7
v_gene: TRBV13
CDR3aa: CASSLGTGKNNEQYF
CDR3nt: TGTGCCAGCAGCTTAGGGACAGGCAAGAACAACGAGCAGTACTTC

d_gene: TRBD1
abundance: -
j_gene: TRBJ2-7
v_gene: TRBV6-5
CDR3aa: CASSWSGAGGGEQYF
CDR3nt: TGTGCCAGCAGTTGGTCTGGGGCAGGGGGTGGTGAGCAGTACTTC

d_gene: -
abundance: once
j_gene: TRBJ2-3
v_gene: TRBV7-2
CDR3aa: CASSLSATDTQYF
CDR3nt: TGTGCCAGCAGCTTAAGCGCCACAGATACGCAGTATTTT

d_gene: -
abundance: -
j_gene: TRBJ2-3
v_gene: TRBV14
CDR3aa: CASSQGLAPVDTQYF
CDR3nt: TGTGCCAGCAGCCAAGGACTCGCACCGGTAGATACGCAGTATTTT

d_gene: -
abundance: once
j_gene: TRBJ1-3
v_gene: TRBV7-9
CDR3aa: CASSFLLSGNTIYF
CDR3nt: TGTGCCAGCAGCTTCCTGTTATCTGGAAACACCATATATTTT

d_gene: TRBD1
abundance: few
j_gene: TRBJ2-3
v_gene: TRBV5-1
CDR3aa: CASSSMGQGLGTDTQYF
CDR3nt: TGCGCCAGCAGCTCGATGGGACAGGGATTGGGCACAGATACGCAGTATTTT

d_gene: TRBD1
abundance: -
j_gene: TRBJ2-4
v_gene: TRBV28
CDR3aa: CASSDRSPGQLAKNIQYF
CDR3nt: TGTGCCAGCAGCGATCGTTCTCCGGGACAGCTAGCCAAAAACATTCAGTACTTC